Below, 30 T cell receptor beta chains from the same sample are listed, as sequenced in a study of beta chain features in type 1 diabetes. Reverse transcription of all isolated RNA meant that expressed TCRB transcripts were sequenced. Profiled with immunoSEQ multiplex PCR; TCRdb holds only in-frame clones, not every one. Altogether around 450,000 clones are present, about an eighth being singletons, with the ten largest covering approximately 0.05%. Sequencing was performed on naive CD4+ T cells from blood. All receptors come from a woman aged 18-30 years in good health.

This rearrangement joins TRBV7-2 to TRBJ2-7; 11 positions agree with TRBD1. This CDR3 is built from 15 residues. The germline gives CDR1 SGHTA, CDR2 FQGNSA. V shed 5 bases and J 6 bases; nucleotides not matched to a gene: 9. The chain's CDR3 is CASSTRDRGTFEQYF. The CDR3 DNA reads TGTGCCAGCAGCACTCGGGACAGGGGGACGTTCGAGCAGTACTTC.

Only a few counts were recorded for this clone. The rearrangement links TRBV7-2 to TRBJ2-3; D is unresolved. This CDR3 contains 14 residues. The V gene lost 0 bases and the J gene lost 4 bases, with 8 bases spanning the gap. Germline V CDR1 and CDR2: SGHTA, FQGNSA. In nucleotides, the CDR3 is TGTGCCAGCAGCTTAGCGTCGGCCTCAGATACGCAGTATTTT. Encoded protein: CASSLASASDTQYF.

This clone was seen a handful of times. Other DNA sequences of this sample code for an identical CDR3. V and J are TRBV5-1 and TRBJ2-2, with D hard to call. The germline gives CDR1 SGHRS, CDR2 YFSETQ. There are 13 residues in the CDR3. V was clipped by 0 bases and J by 4 bases, with 4 bases between them. CDR3 sequence (DNA): TGCGCCAGCAGCTTGGTCCCCACCGGGGAGCTGTTTTTT. Residues: CASSLVPTGELFF.

Concerning this clone itself: Other nucleotide sequences in the sample specify the same CDR3. V gene TRBV5-1 combines with J gene TRBJ2-2; 7 bases match TRBD1. V gave up 4 bases and J gave up 0 bases; unmatched junction bases: 3. CDR1 is SGHRS and CDR2 is YFSETQ in the germline V gene. This CDR3 is 15 amino acids long. The CDR3 reads CASSPGTANTGELFF. The CDR3 nucleotides read TGCGCCAGCAGCCCTGGGACAGCGAACACCGGGGAGCTGTTTTTT.

This clone was counted only a few times. The chain carries TRBV18 and TRBJ2-6; no reliable D call. The germline CDR1 and CDR2 sequences are KGHSH and LQKENI. V was trimmed by 3 bases and J by 0 bases, leaving 3 bases between them. The CDR3 consists of 14 residues. The CDR3 reads CASSPDSGANVLTF. CDR3 DNA: TGTGCCAGCTCACCGGACTCTGGGGCCAACGTCCTGACTTTC.

This clone was counted only a few times. Other nucleotide sequences from this sample produce the same CDR3. The chain is built from TRBV6-6 and TRBJ2-5; D is unresolved. This CDR3 comprises 11 residues. V gave up 6 bases and J gave up 3 bases, with 5 bases separating them. Per the germline V gene, CDR1 is MNHNY and CDR2 is SVGAGI (reference sequence). CDR3 in amino acids: CASSLEETQYF. CDR3 DNA sequence: TGTGCCAGCAGCCTGGAAGAGACCCAGTACTTC.

The chain carries TRBV19 and TRBJ2-5; D gene ambiguous. CDR1 is LNHDA and CDR2 is SQIVND in the germline V gene (reference sequence). This CDR3 region has 13 residues. V lost 4 bases and J 1 base, leaving 7 bases between the germline ends. The CDR3 loop is CASSRWGQETQYF. CDR3 coding DNA: TGTGCCAGTAGTAGATGGGGCCAAGAGACCCAGTACTTC.

This clone was seen more than once but under ten times. The V gene is TRBV9, the J gene TRBJ2-7; TRBD2 matches at 10 bases. The V gene end was trimmed by 4 bases and the J gene end by 0 bases; junction bases not matched to a gene: 4. The CDR3 length is 15 residues. Germline CDR1 reads SGDLS; CDR2 reads YYNGEE. CDR3 sequence: CASSLAGVSSYEQYF. The DNA of the CDR3 is TGTGCCAGCAGCCTAGCGGGGGTGAGCTCCTACGAGCAGTACTTC.

The CDR3 is CASSLIVGPQETQYF. For the CDR3, the DNA is TGCGCCAGCAGCTTGATCGTAGGGCCGCAAGAGACCCAGTACTTC. The chain recombines TRBV5-1 with TRBJ2-5, with D unresolved. V gave up 1 base and J gave up 2 bases, with 12 bases separating them. The CDR3 length is 15 residues. Per germline, CDR1 SGHRS and CDR2 YFSETQ. Filled out from reference TRBV5-1 and TRBJ2-5, the complete variable domain reads KAGVTQTPRYLIKTRGQQVTLSCSPISGHRSVSWYQQTPGQGLQFLFEYFSETQRNKGNFPGRFSGRQFSNSRSEMNVSTLELGDSALYLCASSLIVGPQETQYFGPGTRLLVL.

The gene calls are TRBV7-2 and TRBJ1-1, with no clear D. With 5 bases removed from V and 1 base from J, the gap between germline ends came to 11 bases. The germline CDR1 and CDR2 sequences are SGHTA and FQGNSA. This CDR3 region has 14 residues. The CDR3 sequence is CASSGWTKNTEAFF. CDR3 coding DNA: TGTGCCAGCAGCGGGTGGACGAAGAACACTGAAGCTTTCTTT.

The chain uses TRBV18 and TRBJ2-7; no clear D gene. With 1 base removed from V and 0 bases from J, the gap between germline ends came to 7 bases. There are 14 residues in the CDR3. CDR1 is KGHSH, CDR2 LQKENI, per germline. CDR3 DNA sequence: TGTGCCAGCTCACCACGGGCGAGCTCCTACGAGCAGTACTTC. Translating gives CASSPRASSYEQYF.

This clone was counted between two and nine times. The gene calls are TRBV7-9 and TRBJ2-7; D is ambiguous. Germline V gene data show CDR1 as SEHNR and CDR2 as FQNEAQ (reference sequence). The length of the CDR3 is 15 residues. The V gene lost 1 base and the J gene lost 2 bases, with 12 bases spanning the gap. This chain's CDR3 is CASSLGGAGAYEQYF. CDR3 DNA: TGTGCCAGCAGCTTAGGCGGAGCTGGCGCCTACGAGCAGTACTTC.

V gene TRBV9 combines with J gene TRBJ2-6, with D possibly being TRBD1 (6 bases). The CDR3 extends over 17 amino acids. Trimming removed 6 bases from V and 0 bases from J, with 16 bases in between. Per the germline V gene, CDR1 is SGDLS and CDR2 is YYNGEE. The CDR3 region is CASTPGHLSSGANVLTF. The CDR3 DNA follows: TGTGCCAGCACCCCGGGACACCTAAGCTCTGGGGCCAACGTCCTGACTTTC.

This chain connects TRBV7-9 to TRBJ1-3, with D maybe TRBD1 (5 bases). V lost 5 bases and J 2 bases, leaving 16 bases between the germline ends. Germline V gene data show CDR1 as SEHNR and CDR2 as FQNEAQ (reference sequence). This CDR3 has 16 amino acids. The CDR3 DNA reads TGTGCCAGCAGCCGTGGGACGGGTCGAGCTGGAAACACCATATATTTT. This sequence encodes CASSRGTGRAGNTIYF.

The V call is TRBV30, the J call TRBJ1-1; no clear D gene. The germline V and J ends were trimmed by 4 bases and 0 bases, with 15 bases remaining between them. This CDR3 comprises 15 residues. Germline CDR1 is GTSNPN and CDR2 is SVGIG (reference sequence). CDR3 amino acids: CAWIGFRGMNTEAFF. The CDR3 nucleotides read TGTGCCTGGATAGGGTTCCGAGGAATGAACACTGAAGCTTTCTTT. Variable domain in full (rest from reference TRBV30 and TRBJ1-1): SQTIHQWPATLVQPVGSPLSLECTVEGTSNPNLYWYRQAAGRGLQLLFYSVGIGQISSEVPQNLSASRPQDRQFILSSKKLLLSDSGFYLCAWIGFRGMNTEAFFGQGTRLTVV.

This clone was seen only a few times. The chain employs TRBV4-1 and TRBJ2-2; D may be TRBD2 (5 bases). CDR1 is MGHRA, CDR2 YSYEKL, per germline. The CDR3 is 15 amino acids. The V end was cut by 1 base, the J end by 6 bases, with 12 bases between. As DNA, the CDR3 is TGCGCCAGCAGCCAAGGATGGGGAGCCCCCGGGGAGCTGTTTTTT. As protein: CASSQGWGAPGELFF.

This clone was seen only a few times. The chain recombines TRBV9 with TRBJ1-5, with D uncertain. Germline V lookup: CDR1 SGDLS, CDR2 YYNGEE. Trimming took off 3 bases at V and 6 bases at J, with 19 bases between the two ends. This CDR3 spans 16 amino acids. The CDR3 reads CASSGRIPVETQPQHF. The CDR3 region has the DNA TGTGCCAGCAGCGGTAGGATCCCCGTGGAGACTCAGCCCCAGCATTTT.

This clone was picked up a small number of times. The rearrangement uses TRBV28 and TRBJ1-6; D might be TRBD1 (5 bases). The CDR3 runs 14 residues. The V end lost 6 bases, the J end lost 13 bases, and 19 bases lay between the germline ends. CDR1 is MDHEN and CDR2 is SYDVKM in the germline V gene. The CDR3 DNA reads as TGTGCCAGCAGCTATTTCCGACAGCGGGACCCCCTCCACTTT. Translating gives CASSYFRQRDPLHF.

The chain employs TRBV7-3 and TRBJ2-5, with 9 bases identical to TRBD2. Germline V CDR1 and CDR2: SGHTA, FQGTGA. V shed 0 bases, J shed 5 bases, and the junction held 4 bases outside the gene matches. The CDR3 spans 15 residues. The DNA for the CDR3 is TGTGCCAGCAGCTTAACGGGGACTAGCTGGGAGACCCAGTACTTC. Translated: CASSLTGTSWETQYF.

CDR3 nucleotides: TGTGCCAGCAGCTTAACGGCGGGAGAGGCAGATACGCAGTATTTT. Its protein is CASSLTAGEADTQYF. V usage is TRBV7-3 and J usage is TRBJ2-3, with 7 bases that match TRBD2. The CDR3 contains 15 residues. Germline V gene data show CDR1 as SGHTA and CDR2 as FQGTGA. V lost 0 bases and J lost 4; bases outside the gene matches: 4.

There are a few counts of this clone. The CDR3 DNA sequence: TGTGCCAGCAGCTTGCTAATGCCAGGGGCGCGGAATGAGCAGTTCTTC. It is translated as CASSLLMPGARNEQFF. The chain combines TRBV5-6 with TRBJ2-1, with TRBD1 as a possible D gene (6 bases). The CDR3 is 16 residues long. V lost 1 base, J lost 7 bases, and 18 bases lay in between. Germline CDR1 is SGHDT and CDR2 is YYEEEE.

This clone occurred a few times. This chain joins TRBV5-1 and TRBJ2-5, with 12 bases aligning to TRBD1. The germline V gene encodes CDR1 SGHRS and CDR2 YFSETQ. After removal of 3 bases from V and 5 bases from J, the junction contained 8 bases not matched to a gene. The CDR3 runs to 16 residues. The CDR3 bases are TGCGCCAGCAGCTCCCGGGACAGGGGGCTGGTGGAGACCCAGTACTTC. It translates to CASSSRDRGLVETQYF.

The V call is TRBV15, the J call TRBJ2-1; D uncertain. V gave up 2 bases and J gave up 5 bases, with 7 bases separating them. The CDR3 runs 13 residues. CDR1 LNHNV and CDR2 YYDKDF come from the germline V gene (reference sequence). The DNA for the CDR3 is TGTGCCACCAGCAGACCTCCAAACAATGAGCAGTTCTTC. Translation: CATSRPPNNEQFF.

This clone has a handful of counts. This specimen includes other DNA sequences encoding the same CDR3. This chain uses TRBV28 with TRBJ2-7; D is possibly TRBD1 or TRBD2 (5 bases each). This CDR3 comprises 13 residues. Germline CDR1 and CDR2: MDHEN and SYDVKM. Trimming took off 2 bases at V and 0 bases at J, with 5 bases between the two ends. CDR3 DNA: TGTGCCAGCAGTTTAGGGGGCTCCTACGAGCAGTACGTC. It codes for CASSLGGSYEQYV.

The chain combines TRBV5-4 with TRBJ1-6; 9 nucleotides agree with TRBD1. CDR1 SGHNT and CDR2 YYREEE come from the germline V gene (reference sequence). J lost 7 bases, V lost 5 bases, and 7 bases had no gene match. The CDR3 length is 15 residues. The DNA for the CDR3 is TGTGCCAGCAGGGGAGGACAGGGGAGAAATTCACCCCTCCACTTT. This codes for CASRGGQGRNSPLHF.

There are a few counts of this clone. The gene calls are TRBV5-4 and TRBJ2-4; TRBD1 agrees at 7 bases. CDR3 size: 14 residues. Germline CDR1 and CDR2: SGHNT and YYREEE (reference sequence). With V trimmed by 7 bases and J by 6 bases, 10 bases remained unmatched. The CDR3 sequence is CASSTGTALNIQYF. The CDR3, as DNA: TGTGCCAGCTCAACGGGGACAGCTTTAAACATTCAGTACTTC. Complete variable domain (other parts from reference TRBV5-4 and TRBJ2-4): ETGVTQSPTHLIKTRGQQVTLRCSSQSGHNTVSWYQQALGQGPQFIFQYYREEENGRGNFPPRFSGLQFPNYSSELNVNALELDDSALYLCASSTGTALNIQYFGAGTRLSVL.

The chain joins TRBV2 to TRBJ2-7; D remains unclear. Germline V CDR1 and CDR2: SNHLY, FYNNEI. This CDR3 comprises 15 residues. V gave up 4 bases and J gave up 0 bases, with 13 bases separating them. CDR3 nucleotides: TGTGCCAGCAGTGCCCCCGGAACGGCCTCCTACGAGCAGTACTTC. Residues: CASSAPGTASYEQYF. Drawing the rest from reference TRBV2 and TRBJ2-7, the complete variable domain is EPEVTQTPSHQVTQMGQEVILRCVPISNHLYFYWYRQILGQKVEFLVSFYNNEISEKSEIFDDQFSVERPDGSNFTLKIRSTKLEDSAMYFCASSAPGTASYEQYFGPGTRLTVT.

The rearrangement joins TRBV14 to TRBJ1-2; D remains unclear. V lost 4 bases to trimming and J lost 8 bases, with 17 bases between them. Germline-derived CDR1 and CDR2 are SGHDN and FVKESK. The CDR3 covers 14 residues. The CDR3: CASSPRGSMGGYTF. The DNA for the CDR3 is TGTGCCAGCAGCCCTCGGGGTTCCATGGGGGGCTACACCTTC.

V is TRBV28 and J is TRBJ2-5, with D perhaps being TRBD1 or TRBD2 (6 bases each). CDR3 length: 15 amino acids. Trimming took off 2 bases at V and 1 base at J, with 11 bases between the two ends. Germline values: CDR1 MDHEN, CDR2 SYDVKM. In DNA, the CDR3 is TGTGCCAGCAGTTTAACTGGAGGGGGCCAAGAGACCCAGTACTTC. Its protein is CASSLTGGGQETQYF.

Details on this clone: A single base separates this from a much larger clone, so it may be a read error. The chain recombines TRBV5-4 with TRBJ2-1; possible D gene TRBD2, 6 bases. The germline CDR1 and CDR2 sequences are SGHNT and YYREEE (reference sequence). This CDR3 comprises 14 residues. Between the trimmed V and J ends, which lost 4 bases and 0 bases, there was a span of 8 bases. CDR3 coding DNA: TGTGCCAGCAGCGGGGGGAGCTCCTACAATGAGCAGTTCTTC. It codes for CASSGGSSYNEQFF.